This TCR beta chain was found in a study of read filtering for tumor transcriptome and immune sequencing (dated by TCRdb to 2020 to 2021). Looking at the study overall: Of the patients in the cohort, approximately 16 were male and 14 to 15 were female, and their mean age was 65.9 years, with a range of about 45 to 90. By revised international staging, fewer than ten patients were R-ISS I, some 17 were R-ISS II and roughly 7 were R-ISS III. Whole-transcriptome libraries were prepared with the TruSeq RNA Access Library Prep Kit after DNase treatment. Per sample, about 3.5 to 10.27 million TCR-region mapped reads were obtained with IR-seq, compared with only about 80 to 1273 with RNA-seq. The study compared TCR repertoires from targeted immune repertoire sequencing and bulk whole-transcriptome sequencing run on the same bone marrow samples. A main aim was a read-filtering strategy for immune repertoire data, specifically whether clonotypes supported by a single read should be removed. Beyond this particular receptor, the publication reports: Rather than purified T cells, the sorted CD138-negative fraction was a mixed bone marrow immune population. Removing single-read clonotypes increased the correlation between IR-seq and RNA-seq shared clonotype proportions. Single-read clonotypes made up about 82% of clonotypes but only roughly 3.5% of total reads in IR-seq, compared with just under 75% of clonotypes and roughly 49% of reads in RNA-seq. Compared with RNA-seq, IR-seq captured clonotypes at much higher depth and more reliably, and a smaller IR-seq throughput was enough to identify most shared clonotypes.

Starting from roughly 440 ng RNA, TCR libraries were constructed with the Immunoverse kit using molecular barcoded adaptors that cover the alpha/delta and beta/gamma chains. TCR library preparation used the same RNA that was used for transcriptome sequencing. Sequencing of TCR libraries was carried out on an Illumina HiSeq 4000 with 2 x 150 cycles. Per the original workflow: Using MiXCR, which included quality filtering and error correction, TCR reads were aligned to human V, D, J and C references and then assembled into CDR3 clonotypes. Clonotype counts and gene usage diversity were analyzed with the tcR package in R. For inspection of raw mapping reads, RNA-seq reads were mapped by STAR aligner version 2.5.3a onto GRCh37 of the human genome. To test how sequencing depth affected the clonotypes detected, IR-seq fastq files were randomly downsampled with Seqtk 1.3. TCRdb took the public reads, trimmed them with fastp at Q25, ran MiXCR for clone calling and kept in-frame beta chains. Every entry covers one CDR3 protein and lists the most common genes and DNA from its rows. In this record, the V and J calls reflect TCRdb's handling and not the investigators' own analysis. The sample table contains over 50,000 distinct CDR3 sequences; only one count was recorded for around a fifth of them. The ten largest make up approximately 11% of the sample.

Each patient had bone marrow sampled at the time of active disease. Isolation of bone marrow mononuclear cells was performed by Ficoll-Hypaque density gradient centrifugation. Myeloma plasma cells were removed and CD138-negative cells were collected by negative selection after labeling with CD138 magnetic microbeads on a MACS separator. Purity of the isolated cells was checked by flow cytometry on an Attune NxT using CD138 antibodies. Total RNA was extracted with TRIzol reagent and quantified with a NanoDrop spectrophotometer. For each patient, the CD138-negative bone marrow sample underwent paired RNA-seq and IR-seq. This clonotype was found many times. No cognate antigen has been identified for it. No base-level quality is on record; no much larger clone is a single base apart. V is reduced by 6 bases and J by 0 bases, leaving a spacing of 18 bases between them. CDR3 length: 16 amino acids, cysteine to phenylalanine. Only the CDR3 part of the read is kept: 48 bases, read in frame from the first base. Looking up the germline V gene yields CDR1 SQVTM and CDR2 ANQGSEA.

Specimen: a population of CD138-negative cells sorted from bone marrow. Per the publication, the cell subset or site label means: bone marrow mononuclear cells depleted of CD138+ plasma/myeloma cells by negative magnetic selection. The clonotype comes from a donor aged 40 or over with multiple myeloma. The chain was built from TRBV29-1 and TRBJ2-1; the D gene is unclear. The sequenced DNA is TGCAGCGTCCGATTAGGGATCGATGGCTCCTACAATGAGCAGTTCTTC. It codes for CSVRLGIDGSYNEQFF.